This passage covers 10 T cell receptor beta chains from one sample sequenced in a study of shared clonotypes between healthy human individuals. TCRdb's table, derived via immunoSEQ multiplex PCR, lists solely in-frame clones and lacks some. The table shows roughly 1 million clones, with about 80% occurring only once. Sequenced input: memory CD4+ T cells sorted from blood. Regarding subset: CD45RA-negative fraction. The receptor source for this set is a man aged 18 to 30 in good health.

The genes are TRBV13 and TRBJ2-7, with 8 bases aligning to TRBD2. Trimming at V came to 0 bases and at J to 2 bases, leaving 6 bases not matched to a gene. In germline, CDR1 is PRHDT, CDR2 FYEKMQ (reference sequence). The length of the CDR3 is 16 residues. The CDR3 sequence: CASSLGTSVNAYEQYF. The CDR3 DNA reads as TGTGCCAGCAGCTTAGGGACTAGCGTTAACGCCTACGAGCAGTACTTC.

V usage is TRBV10-2 and J usage is TRBJ2-7, with 8 bases lining up with TRBD2. Germline values: CDR1 WSHSY, CDR2 SAAADI. CDR3 size: 15 residues. The junction had 8 bases not matched to a gene; V was cut back by 7 bases and J by 0 bases. The CDR3 DNA follows: TGCGCCAGCACGTTCGGGAGCGGGAGCTCCTACGAGCAGTACTTC. Its translation: CASTFGSGSSYEQYF.

This chain links TRBV6-6 with TRBJ2-1; D is uncertain. CDR3 length equals 13 residues. Per the germline V gene, CDR1 is MNHNY and CDR2 is SVGAGI (reference sequence). V dropped 2 bases and J dropped 2 bases, with 4 bases sitting between them. CDR3 loop: CASSYGAYNEQFF. Here the CDR3 DNA reads TGTGCCAGCAGTTACGGGGCCTACAATGAGCAGTTCTTC.

The rearrangement joins TRBV9 to TRBJ2-1; D gene uncertain. The CDR3 length is 15 residues. Germline-derived CDR1 and CDR2 are SGDLS and YYNGEE. V lost 1 base and J 4 bases, leaving 12 bases between the germline ends. This CDR3 is CASSVRLVSYNEQFF. Here the CDR3 DNA reads TGTGCCAGCAGCGTAAGGCTAGTCTCATACAATGAGCAGTTCTTC.

V is TRBV6-1 and J is TRBJ2-3, with 7 bases fitting TRBD2. The junction had 12 bases not matched to a gene; V was cut back by 4 bases and J by 2 bases. Germline values: CDR1 MNHNS, CDR2 SASEGT. This CDR3 spans 17 amino acids. The DNA of the CDR3 is TGTGCCAGCAGTGGAACGACTAGCAGACAGCCCACAGATACGCAGTATTTT. It translates to CASSGTTSRQPTDTQYF.

This chain uses TRBV6-1 with TRBJ2-5; the D gene is possibly TRBD2 (6 bases). The CDR3 has 16 residues. Between the trimmed V and J ends, which lost 1 base and 7 bases, there was a span of 19 bases. The germline V gene encodes CDR1 MNHNS and CDR2 SASEGT. CDR3 sequence: CASSEGASGSGATQYF. DNA for the CDR3: TGTGCCAGCAGTGAAGGCGCCTCTGGTTCGGGAGCGACCCAGTACTTC.

This rearrangement joins TRBV5-1 to TRBJ2-5, with 7 bases aligning to TRBD2. Germline CDR1 SGHRS, CDR2 YFSETQ. The CDR3 is 13 residues long. Trimming cost V 8 bases and J 0 bases; bases outside gene matches: 4. This CDR3 reads CASRLAHQETQYF. The CDR3, as DNA: TGCGCCAGTAGACTAGCTCACCAAGAGACCCAGTACTTC.

This clone has ten or more counts. The J gene is TRBJ2-3, the V gene TRBV10-2; 9 bases are a match to TRBD2. There are 15 residues in the CDR3. CDR1 and CDR2 (germline): WSHSY, SAAADI. Trimming took 9 bases from V and 1 from J; bases not matched to a gene: 8. CDR3 DNA sequence: TGCGCCAGTCGTAGTGAGCGGGGGGGCACAGATACGCAGTATTTT. It translates to CASRSERGGTDTQYF.

The gene calls are TRBV7-9 and TRBJ1-2; D gene uncertain. Trimming pared 4 bases from V and 2 bases from J, leaving 11 bases between. The CDR3 extends over 14 amino acids. The germline V gene encodes CDR1 SEHNR and CDR2 FQNEAQ (reference sequence). The CDR3 is CASSSLGENYGYTF. The CDR3 bases are TGTGCCAGCAGCTCCCTAGGAGAGAACTATGGCTACACCTTC.

V gene TRBV30 combines with J gene TRBJ1-5; D gene unclear. From germline, CDR1 is GTSNPN and CDR2 SVGIG (reference sequence). This CDR3 spans 14 amino acids. The germline V and J ends were trimmed by 0 bases and 7 bases, with 13 bases remaining between them. The chain's CDR3 is CAWSVSDMRQPQHF. In DNA form, the CDR3 reads TGTGCCTGGAGTGTGTCGGATATGAGGCAGCCCCAGCATTTT.